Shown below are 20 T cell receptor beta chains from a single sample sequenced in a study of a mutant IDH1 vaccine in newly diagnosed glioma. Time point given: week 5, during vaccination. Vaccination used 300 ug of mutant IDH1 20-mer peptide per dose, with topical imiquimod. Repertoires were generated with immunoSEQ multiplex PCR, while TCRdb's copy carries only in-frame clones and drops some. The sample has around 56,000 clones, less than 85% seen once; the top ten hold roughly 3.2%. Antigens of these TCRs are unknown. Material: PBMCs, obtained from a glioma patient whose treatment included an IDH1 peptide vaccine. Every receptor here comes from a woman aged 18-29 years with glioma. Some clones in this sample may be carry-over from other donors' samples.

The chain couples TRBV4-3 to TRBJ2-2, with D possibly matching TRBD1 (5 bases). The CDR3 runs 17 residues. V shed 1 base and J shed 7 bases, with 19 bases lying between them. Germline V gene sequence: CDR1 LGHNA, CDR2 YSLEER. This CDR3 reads CASSQVFLAGSRGELFF. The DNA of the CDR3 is TGCGCCAGCAGCCAAGTTTTTTTGGCAGGGTCGCGCGGGGAGCTGTTTTTT.

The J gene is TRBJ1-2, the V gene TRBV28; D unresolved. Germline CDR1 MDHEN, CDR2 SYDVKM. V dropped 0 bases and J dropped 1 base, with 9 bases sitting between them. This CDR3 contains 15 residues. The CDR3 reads CASSLWATINYGYTF. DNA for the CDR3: TGTGCCAGCAGTTTATGGGCCACCATTAACTATGGCTACACCTTC.

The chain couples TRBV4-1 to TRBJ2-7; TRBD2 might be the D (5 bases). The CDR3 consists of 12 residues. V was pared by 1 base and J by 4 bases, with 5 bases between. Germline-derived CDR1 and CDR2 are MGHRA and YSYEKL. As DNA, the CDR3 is TGCGCCAGCAGCCAAGGGGAGTACGAGCAGTACTTC. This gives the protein CASSQGEYEQYF.

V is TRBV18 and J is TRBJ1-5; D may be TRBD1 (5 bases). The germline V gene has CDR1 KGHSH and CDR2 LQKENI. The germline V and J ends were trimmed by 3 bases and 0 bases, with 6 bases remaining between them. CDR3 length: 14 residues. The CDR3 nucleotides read TGTGCCAGCTCACCGACAGCTAGCAATCAGCCCCAGCATTTT. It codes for CASSPTASNQPQHF.

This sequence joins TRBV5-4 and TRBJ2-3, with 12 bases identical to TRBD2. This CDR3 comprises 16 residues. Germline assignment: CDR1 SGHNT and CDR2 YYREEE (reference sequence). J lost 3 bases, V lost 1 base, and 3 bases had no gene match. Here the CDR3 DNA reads TGTGCCAGCAGCTTGAGGCTAGCGGGGGGGACAGATACGCAGTATTTT. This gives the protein CASSLRLAGGTDTQYF.

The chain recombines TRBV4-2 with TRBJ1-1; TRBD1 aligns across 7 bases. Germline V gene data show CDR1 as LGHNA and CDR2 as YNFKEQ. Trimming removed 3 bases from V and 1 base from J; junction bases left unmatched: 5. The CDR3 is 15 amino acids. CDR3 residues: CASSQVGQRNTEAFF. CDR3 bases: TGTGCCAGCAGCCAGGTGGGACAGAGGAACACTGAAGCTTTCTTT.

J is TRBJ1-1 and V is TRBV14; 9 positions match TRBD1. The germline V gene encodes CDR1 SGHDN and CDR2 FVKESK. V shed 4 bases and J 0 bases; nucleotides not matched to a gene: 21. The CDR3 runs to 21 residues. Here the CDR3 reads CASSPFRIKTGTGNMNTEAFF. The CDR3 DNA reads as TGTGCCAGCAGCCCCTTCCGTATTAAAACCGGGACAGGGAATATGAACACTGAAGCTTTCTTT.

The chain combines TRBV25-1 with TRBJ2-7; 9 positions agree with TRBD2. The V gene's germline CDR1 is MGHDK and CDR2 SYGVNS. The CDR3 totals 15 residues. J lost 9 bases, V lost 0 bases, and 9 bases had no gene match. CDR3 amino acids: CASSEYASGTFRQYF. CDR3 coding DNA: TGTGCCAGCAGTGAATATGCTAGCGGGACATTTCGGCAGTACTTC.

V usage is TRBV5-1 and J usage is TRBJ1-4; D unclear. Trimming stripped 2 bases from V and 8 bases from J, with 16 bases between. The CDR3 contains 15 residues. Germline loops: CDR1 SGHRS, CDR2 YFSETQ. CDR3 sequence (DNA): TGCGCCAGCAGCTTCGAGGGCCGCCAGGAAGAAAAACTGTTTTTT. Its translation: CASSFEGRQEEKLFF.

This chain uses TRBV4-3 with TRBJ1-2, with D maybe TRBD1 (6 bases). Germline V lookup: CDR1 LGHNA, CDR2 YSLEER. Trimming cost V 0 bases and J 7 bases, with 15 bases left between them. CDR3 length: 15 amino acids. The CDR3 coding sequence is TGCGCCAGCAGCCAAGAGGACACAGGAGGGGGTGGCTACACCTTC. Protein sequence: CASSQEDTGGGGYTF.

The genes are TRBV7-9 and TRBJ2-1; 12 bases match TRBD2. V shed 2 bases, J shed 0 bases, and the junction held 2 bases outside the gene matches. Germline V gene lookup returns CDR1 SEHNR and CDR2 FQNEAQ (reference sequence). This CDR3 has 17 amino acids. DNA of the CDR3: TGTGCCAGCAGCTTACCGACTAGCGGGAGCTCCTACAATGAGCAGTTCTTC. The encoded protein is CASSLPTSGSSYNEQFF.

Here the CDR3 reads CATSRPLGLASPYEQYF. The CDR3, as DNA: TGTGCCACCAGCAGACCCCTAGGACTAGCCTCTCCCTACGAGCAGTACTTC. The gene calls are TRBV15 and TRBJ2-7, with 8 bases fitting TRBD2. This CDR3 spans 17 amino acids. J gave up 2 bases and V 2 bases, and 11 bases lay outside the gene matches. The germline V gene encodes CDR1 LNHNV and CDR2 YYDKDF (reference sequence).

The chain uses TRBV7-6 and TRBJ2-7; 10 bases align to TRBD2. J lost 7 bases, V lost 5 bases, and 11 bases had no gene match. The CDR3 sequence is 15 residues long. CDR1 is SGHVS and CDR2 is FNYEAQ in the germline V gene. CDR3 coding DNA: TGTGCCAGCAGCCCTCTAGCGGGGGCGCCGGGGGAGCAGTACTTC. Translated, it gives CASSPLAGAPGEQYF.

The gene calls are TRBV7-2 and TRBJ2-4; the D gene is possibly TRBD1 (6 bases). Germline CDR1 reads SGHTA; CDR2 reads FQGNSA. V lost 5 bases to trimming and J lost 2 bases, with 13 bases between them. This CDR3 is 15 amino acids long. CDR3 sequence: CASSQQGESKNIQYF. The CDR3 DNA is TGTGCCAGCAGCCAACAGGGCGAATCCAAAAACATTCAGTACTTC.

The chain's CDR3 is CASSLSRSTGELFF. The CDR3 DNA reads as TGTGCCAGCAGCTTGAGCAGGAGCACCGGGGAGCTGTTTTTT. This sequence joins TRBV5-4 and TRBJ2-2; D ambiguous. CDR3 size: 14 residues. The germline gives CDR1 SGHNT, CDR2 YYREEE (reference sequence). V was clipped by 1 base and J by 4 bases, with 8 bases between them.

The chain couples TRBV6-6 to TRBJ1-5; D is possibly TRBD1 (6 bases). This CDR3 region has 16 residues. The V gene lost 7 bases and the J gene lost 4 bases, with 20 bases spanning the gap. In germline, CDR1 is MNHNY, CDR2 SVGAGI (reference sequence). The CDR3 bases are TGTGCCAGCACCCGGGACACCGAGAAACAGAATCAGCCCCAGCATTTT. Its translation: CASTRDTEKQNQPQHF.

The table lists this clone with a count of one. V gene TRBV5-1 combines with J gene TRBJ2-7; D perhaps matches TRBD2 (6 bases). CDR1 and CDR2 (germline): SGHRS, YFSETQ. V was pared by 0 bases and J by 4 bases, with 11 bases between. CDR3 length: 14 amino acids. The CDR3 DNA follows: TGCGCCAGCAGCTTGGCGGGACTTGTTTACGAGCAGTACTTC. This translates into CASSLAGLVYEQYF. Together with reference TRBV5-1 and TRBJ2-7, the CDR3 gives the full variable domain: KAGVTQTPRYLIKTRGQQVTLSCSPISGHRSVSWYQQTPGQGLQFLFEYFSETQRNKGNFPGRFSGRQFSNSRSEMNVSTLELGDSALYLCASSLAGLVYEQYFGPGTRLTVT.

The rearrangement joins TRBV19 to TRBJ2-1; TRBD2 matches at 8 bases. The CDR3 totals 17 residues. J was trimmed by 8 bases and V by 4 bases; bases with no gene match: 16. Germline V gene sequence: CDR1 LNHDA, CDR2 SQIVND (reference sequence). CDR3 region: CASSTDIPGLVGDEQFF. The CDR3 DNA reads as TGTGCCAGTAGTACGGACATCCCGGGACTAGTGGGCGATGAGCAGTTCTTC.

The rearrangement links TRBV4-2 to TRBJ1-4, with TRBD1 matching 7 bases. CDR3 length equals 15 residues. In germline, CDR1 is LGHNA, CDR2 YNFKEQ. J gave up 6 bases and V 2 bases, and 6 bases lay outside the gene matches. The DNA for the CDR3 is TGTGCCAGCAGCCAACGGCAAGGGGGCGATGAAAAACTGTTTTTT. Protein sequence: CASSQRQGGDEKLFF.

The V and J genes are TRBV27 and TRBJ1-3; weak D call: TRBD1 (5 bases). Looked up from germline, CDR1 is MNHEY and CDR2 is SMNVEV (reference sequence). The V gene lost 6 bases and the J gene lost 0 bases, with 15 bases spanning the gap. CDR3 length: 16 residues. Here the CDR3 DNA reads TGTGCCAGCAGCCCCCTCGGGGGGTTCTCTGGAAACACCATATATTTT. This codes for CASSPLGGFSGNTIYF.